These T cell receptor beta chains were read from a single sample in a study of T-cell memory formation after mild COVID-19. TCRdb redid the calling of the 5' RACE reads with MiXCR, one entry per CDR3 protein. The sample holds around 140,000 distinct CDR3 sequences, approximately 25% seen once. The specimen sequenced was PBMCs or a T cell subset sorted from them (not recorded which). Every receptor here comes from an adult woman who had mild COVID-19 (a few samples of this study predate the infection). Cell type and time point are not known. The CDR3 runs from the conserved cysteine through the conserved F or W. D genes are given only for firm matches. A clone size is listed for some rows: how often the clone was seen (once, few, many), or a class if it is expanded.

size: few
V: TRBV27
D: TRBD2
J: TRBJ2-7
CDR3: CASSYGTSGSYEQYF
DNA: TGTGCCAGCAGTTACGGGACTAGCGGCTCCTACGAGCAGTACTTC

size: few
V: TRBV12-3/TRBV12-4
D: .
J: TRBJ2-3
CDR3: CASSSHWKSSTDTQYF
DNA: TGTGCCAGCAGTTCTCACTGGAAATCTAGCACAGATACGCAGTATTTT

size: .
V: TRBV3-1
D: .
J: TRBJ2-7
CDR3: CASSPGSTGDYEQYF
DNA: TGTGCCAGCAGCCCCGGATCGACGGGCGACTACGAGCAGTACTTC

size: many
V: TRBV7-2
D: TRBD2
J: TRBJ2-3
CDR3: CASSPSGGAGDTQYF
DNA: TGTGCCAGCAGCCCTAGCGGGGGGGCAGGAGATACGCAGTATTTT

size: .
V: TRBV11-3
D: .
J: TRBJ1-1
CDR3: CASSLSPLGGTEAFF
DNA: TGTGCCAGCAGCTTAAGCCCCCTAGGGGGAACTGAAGCTTTCTTT

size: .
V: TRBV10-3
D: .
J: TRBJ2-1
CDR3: CAISELLSKRDLVGEQFF
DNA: TGTGCCATCAGTGAATTGTTATCTAAACGGGACCTGGTTGGGGAGCAGTTCTTC

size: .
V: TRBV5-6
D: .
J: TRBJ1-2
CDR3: CASSSAGNYGYTF
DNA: TGTGCCAGCAGCTCGGCGGGGAACTATGGCTACACCTTC

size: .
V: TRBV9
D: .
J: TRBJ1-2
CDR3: CASSAGSGARLYGYTF
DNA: TGTGCCAGCAGCGCCGGATCAGGGGCGCGTCTCTATGGCTACACCTTC

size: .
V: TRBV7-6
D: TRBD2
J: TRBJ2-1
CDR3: CASSPRGGLAGANEQFF
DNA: TGTGCCAGCAGCCCCAGGGGGGGTCTAGCGGGAGCCAATGAGCAGTTCTTC

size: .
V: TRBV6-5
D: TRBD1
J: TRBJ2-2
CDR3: CASSKGQGWNTGELFF
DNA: TGTGCCAGCAGTAAGGGACAGGGCTGGAACACCGGGGAGCTGTTTTTT

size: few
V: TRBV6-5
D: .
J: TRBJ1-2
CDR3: CASSSGDGKHGYTF
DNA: TGTGCCAGCAGTTCAGGGGATGGTAAACATGGCTACACCTTC

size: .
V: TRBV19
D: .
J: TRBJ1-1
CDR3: CAIRIDGSRTEAFF
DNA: TGTGCCATCCGAATTGACGGTTCGCGGACTGAAGCTTTCTTT

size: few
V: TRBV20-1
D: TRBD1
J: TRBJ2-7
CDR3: CSARDPGGHYEQYF
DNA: TGCAGTGCTAGAGATCCAGGGGGACACTACGAGCAGTACTTC

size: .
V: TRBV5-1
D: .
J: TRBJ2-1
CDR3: CASSLETLPNEQFF
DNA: TGCGCCAGCAGCTTGGAAACCCTCCCCAATGAGCAGTTCTTC

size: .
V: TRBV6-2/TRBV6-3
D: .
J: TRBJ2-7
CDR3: CASRWAGNSYEQYF
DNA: TGTGCCAGCCGATGGGCGGGTAACTCCTACGAGCAGTACTTC

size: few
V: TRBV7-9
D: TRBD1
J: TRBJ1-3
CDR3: CASRQTATGGFGNTIYF
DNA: TGTGCCAGCAGACAAACTGCGACAGGGGGCTTCGGAAACACCATATATTTT

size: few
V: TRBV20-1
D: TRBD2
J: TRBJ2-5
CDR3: CSARSHPLASGYQETQYF
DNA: TGCAGTGCTAGATCCCACCCCCTGGCTAGCGGGTACCAAGAGACCCAGTACTTC

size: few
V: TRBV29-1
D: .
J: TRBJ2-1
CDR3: CSVDRGHEQFF
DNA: TGCAGCGTTGACCGGGGCCATGAGCAGTTCTTC

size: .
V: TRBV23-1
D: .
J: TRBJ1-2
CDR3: CASSQSPGVHYGYTF
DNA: TGCGCCAGCAGTCAATCCCCAGGGGTTCACTATGGCTACACCTTC

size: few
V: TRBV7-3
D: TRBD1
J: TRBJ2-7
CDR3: CASSWGQGYEQYF
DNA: TGTGCCAGCAGCTGGGGACAGGGTTACGAGCAGTACTTC

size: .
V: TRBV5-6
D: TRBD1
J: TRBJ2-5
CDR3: CASSLSPYRGLGETQYF
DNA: TGTGCCAGCAGCTTGTCTCCGTACAGGGGGCTGGGAGAGACCCAGTACTTC

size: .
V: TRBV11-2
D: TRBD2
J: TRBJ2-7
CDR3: CASCGLAGFYEQYF
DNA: TGTGCCAGCTGCGGACTAGCGGGATTTTACGAGCAGTACTTC